The 18 T cell receptor beta chains listed next were all sequenced from one sample in a study of shared T cell receptors in the human thymus. Sequencing was performed with immunoSEQ multiplex PCR; in TCRdb, only in-frame clones are kept and a portion is missing. The table shows some 400,000 clones, with 95% occurring only once. The sample was thymocytes. The receptors were gathered from a human donor.

The rearrangement links TRBV29-1 to TRBJ2-5, with D perhaps TRBD1 (5 bases). The CDR3 totals 14 residues. Between the trimmed V and J ends, which lost 4 bases and 2 bases, there was a span of 14 bases. Germline values: CDR1 SQVTM, CDR2 ANQGSEA. The CDR3 region has the DNA TGCAGCGTTGTGCTCCAAGGGGAACAAGAGACCCAGTACTTC. It encodes CSVVLQGEQETQYF.

The chain has TRBV19 and TRBJ2-7; D is unresolved. The germline V gene has CDR1 LNHDA and CDR2 SQIVND (reference sequence). This CDR3 is 13 amino acids long. With 1 base removed from V and 6 bases from J, the gap between germline ends came to 10 bases. The CDR3 spells CASSIGTSGEQYF. CDR3 coding DNA: TGTGCCAGTAGTATAGGGACCTCCGGCGAGCAGTACTTC.

V usage is TRBV6-1 and J usage is TRBJ1-5; no clear D. CDR1 and CDR2 from the germline V gene are MNHNS and SASEGT. Trimming took off 0 bases at V and 2 bases at J, with 14 bases between the two ends. The CDR3 sequence is 17 residues long. The CDR3 loop reads CASSEAGRTMGNQPQHF. In nucleotides, the CDR3 is TGTGCCAGCAGTGAAGCTGGACGGACTATGGGCAATCAGCCCCAGCATTTT.

The gene calls are TRBV13 and TRBJ1-3; D gene uncertain. The CDR3 runs to 19 residues. Trimming pared 5 bases from V and 0 bases from J, leaving 23 bases between. CDR1 and CDR2 from the germline V gene are PRHDT and FYEKMQ (reference sequence). This CDR3 is CASSQGPNQSYTSGNTIYF. As DNA, the CDR3 is TGTGCCAGCAGCCAAGGACCTAACCAATCGTATACCTCTGGAAACACCATATATTTT.

V gene TRBV4-3 combines with J gene TRBJ2-1; D possibly corresponds to TRBD2 (6 bases). V gave up 0 bases and J gave up 4 bases, with 22 bases separating them. Per germline, CDR1 LGHNA and CDR2 YSLEER. The CDR3 extends over 19 amino acids. For the CDR3, the DNA is TGCGCCAGCAGCCAAGAAGGACGGGAGACGTCTCTCCGGTACAATGAGCAGTTCTTC. This encodes CASSQEGRETSLRYNEQFF.

The rearrangement links TRBV29-1 to TRBJ2-1, with 9 bases identical to TRBD1. V lost 6 bases and J lost 6; bases outside the gene matches: 3. CDR1 is SQVTM, CDR2 ANQGSEA, per germline. This CDR3 has 12 amino acids. DNA for the CDR3: TGCAGCGTCTTGACAGGGGGCAATGAGCAGTTCTTC. Translating gives CSVLTGGNEQFF.

V and J are TRBV15 and TRBJ1-1; D might be TRBD1 (5 bases). Between the trimmed V and J ends, which lost 4 bases and 3 bases, there was a span of 12 bases. Germline V gives CDR1 LNHNV, CDR2 YYDKDF (reference sequence). The CDR3 runs 14 residues. The CDR3 region is CATSIWGGDTEAFF. CDR3 in DNA: TGTGCCACCAGCATCTGGGGGGGGGACACTGAAGCTTTCTTT.

This chain joins TRBV19 and TRBJ1-1; tentatively, D is TRBD1 (6 bases). Germline CDR1 is LNHDA and CDR2 is SQIVND (reference sequence). The CDR3 extends over 13 amino acids. V lost 4 bases, J lost 5 bases, and 11 bases lay in between. As DNA, the CDR3 is TGTGCCAGTAGTAAAGGGGGTGAGACTGAAGCTTTCTTT. Translating gives CASSKGGETEAFF.

The CDR3 bases are TGCAGCCGAGTACAGGAGGGTGCTTTGGCCAAAAACATTCAGTACTTC. Translating gives CSRVQEGALAKNIQYF. The genes are TRBV29-1 and TRBJ2-4, with D maybe TRBD2 (6 bases). In germline, CDR1 is SQVTM, CDR2 ANQGSEA. Trimming shortened V by 8 bases and J by 1 base, and 21 bases separated the two germline ends. This CDR3 region has 16 residues.

This rearrangement joins TRBV6-6 to TRBJ2-1, with 9 nucleotides matching TRBD1. After removal of 9 bases from V and 6 bases from J, the junction contained 3 bases not matched to a gene. CDR1 is MNHNY and CDR2 is SVGAGI in the germline V gene (reference sequence). CDR3 length: 12 amino acids. The CDR3 protein is CARGQGGNEQFF. The DNA for the CDR3 is TGTGCCAGGGGACAGGGTGGCAATGAGCAGTTCTTC.

V usage is TRBV10-2 and J usage is TRBJ2-1; D gene unclear. V was cut by 5 bases and J by 2 bases, with 10 bases left in between. Germline V gene data show CDR1 as WSHSY and CDR2 as SAAADI. The length of the CDR3 is 14 residues. CDR3 in amino acids: CASSQLRPYNEQFF. CDR3 bases: TGCGCCAGCAGTCAGCTGCGCCCCTACAATGAGCAGTTCTTC.

CDR3 loop: CASSLEASGRAYNEQFF. The CDR3 DNA reads TGTGCCAGCAGCTTAGAGGCTAGCGGGAGGGCCTACAATGAGCAGTTCTTC. The chain employs TRBV7-2 and TRBJ2-1, with 12 bases matching TRBD2. The CDR3 contains 17 residues. Germline V gene sequence: CDR1 SGHTA, CDR2 FQGNSA. The V gene end was trimmed by 1 base and the J gene end by 2 bases; junction bases not matched to a gene: 3.

The rearrangement uses TRBV7-9 and TRBJ2-3; D is possibly TRBD1 or TRBD2 (5 bases each). Trimming removed 3 bases from V and 0 bases from J, with 7 bases in between. The CDR3 sequence is 14 residues long. Germline-derived CDR1 and CDR2 are SEHNR and FQNEAQ (reference sequence). The chain's CDR3 is CASSLGPSTDTQYF. DNA of the CDR3: TGTGCCAGCAGCTTGGGACCCAGCACAGATACGCAGTATTTT.

J is TRBJ2-1 and V is TRBV6-1; D not certain. From germline, CDR1 is MNHNS and CDR2 SASEGT. The CDR3 extends over 12 amino acids. V lost 7 bases, J lost 3 bases, and 7 bases lay in between. The CDR3 here is CASTSVYNEQFF. CDR3 bases: TGTGCCAGCACCAGCGTCTACAATGAGCAGTTCTTC.

The CDR3 spells CASTPGQQETQYF. CDR3 nucleotides: TGTGCCAGCACCCCGGGACAGCAAGAGACCCAGTACTTC. V usage is TRBV25-1 and J usage is TRBJ2-5, with TRBD1 matching over 7 bases. The CDR3 has 13 amino acids. Germline V lookup: CDR1 MGHDK, CDR2 SYGVNS. V shed 7 bases and J 2 bases; nucleotides not matched to a gene: 4.

The chain recombines TRBV18 with TRBJ2-3; 9 nucleotides line up with TRBD2. This CDR3 has 17 residues. Germline V gene sequence: CDR1 KGHSH, CDR2 LQKENI. Trimming took 2 bases from V and 3 from J; bases not matched to a gene: 9. The CDR3 is CASSPTRASGVTDTQYF. For the CDR3, the DNA is TGTGCCAGCTCACCAACCCGGGCTAGCGGGGTTACAGATACGCAGTATTTT.

This chain joins TRBV19 and TRBJ2-2; D is ambiguous. Germline values: CDR1 LNHDA, CDR2 SQIVND (reference sequence). Trimming took 7 bases from V and 4 from J, leaving 19 bases between them. The CDR3 sequence is 16 residues long. DNA for the CDR3: TGTGCCAGTACCCCCCCCGGCAGAACACCCACCGGGGAGCTGTTTTTT. Translated: CASTPPGRTPTGELFF. Full variable domain (missing parts from reference TRBV19 and TRBJ2-2): DGGITQSPKYLFRKEGQNVTLSCEQNLNHDAMYWYRQDPGQGLRLIYYSQIVNDFQKGDIAEGYSVSREKKESFPLTVTSAQKNPTAFYLCASTPPGRTPTGELFFGEGSRLTVL.

The genes are TRBV27 and TRBJ2-2; no clear D gene. The CDR3 is 13 amino acids. CDR1 is MNHEY and CDR2 is SMNVEV in the germline V gene (reference sequence). V was clipped by 7 bases and J by 5 bases, with 11 bases between them. The CDR3: CASKASLTGELFF. The CDR3 bases are TGTGCCAGCAAAGCGAGCCTAACCGGGGAGCTGTTTTTT.